A selection of T cell receptor beta chains follows, all from one sample in a study of cytomegalovirus exposure and HLA in healthy donors. TCRdb's table, derived via immunoSEQ multiplex PCR, lists solely in-frame clones and lacks some. The table lists approximately 190,000 clones, about 81% of them singletons. Source material: PBMCs. All receptors derive from a woman under 30 in good health and CMV-seronegative. The CDR3 runs from the conserved cysteine through the conserved F or W. The D gene is left open where the match is weak. Expanded clones are given a class, and other clones once, few, many or no size at all.

size: NA
D: TRBD1
V: TRBV25-1
J: TRBJ2-1
DNA: TGTGCCAGCAGTCCACCTCATACAGGGGTTGAGCAGTTCTTC
CDR3: CASSPPHTGVEQFF

size: NA
D: TRBD1
V: TRBV11-2
J: TRBJ1-2
DNA: TGTGCCAGCAGCTTAGATCAGGGGGACTATGGCTACACCTTC
CDR3: CASSLDQGDYGYTF

size: NA
D: NA
V: TRBV30
J: TRBJ2-5
DNA: TGTGCCTGGAGTGTATACCCGCAGTCCCAAGAGACCCAGTACTTC
CDR3: CAWSVYPQSQETQYF

size: NA
D: NA
V: TRBV9
J: TRBJ2-3
DNA: TGTGCCAGCAGCGTAGAGGGACTTCCTACGCAGTATTTT
CDR3: CASSVEGLPTQYF

size: NA
D: TRBD1
V: TRBV7-9
J: TRBJ2-5
DNA: TGTGCCAGCAGCCACGCAAGGGGGACAGACGATGAGACCCAGTACTTC
CDR3: CASSHARGTDDETQYF

size: NA
D: NA
V: TRBV19
J: TRBJ1-1
DNA: TGTGCCAGTAGTGAACAGCAGACCACTGAAGCTTTCTTT
CDR3: CASSEQQTTEAFF

size: few
D: NA
V: TRBV15
J: TRBJ2-7
DNA: TGTGCCACCAGCACAGCCCCGACAGGAACGGGCCGAGAGCAGTACTTC
CDR3: CATSTAPTGTGREQYF

size: NA
D: NA
V: TRBV7-9
J: TRBJ1-2
DNA: TGTGCCAGCAGCTTAAGCCAGGTCGGGGGGGGCTACACCTTC
CDR3: CASSLSQVGGGYTF

size: NA
D: NA
V: TRBV2
J: TRBJ1-5
DNA: TGTGCCACCAGTGACAGGTTCTATAGCAATCAGCCCCAGCATTTT
CDR3: CATSDRFYSNQPQHF

size: NA
D: NA
V: TRBV28
J: TRBJ1-2
DNA: TGTGCCAGCAGACCGACGGGGGACTATGGCTACACCTTC
CDR3: CASRPTGDYGYTF

size: NA
D: TRBD1
V: TRBV6-6
J: TRBJ1-2
DNA: TGTGCCAGCAGTTACTCCAACGGGGGACAGGGCGATGGCTACACCTTC
CDR3: CASSYSNGGQGDGYTF

size: NA
D: TRBD1
V: TRBV7-2
J: TRBJ2-5
DNA: TGTGCCAGCAGCATTTGGACAGGGAAGGGAGAGACCCAGTACTTC
CDR3: CASSIWTGKGETQYF

size: NA
D: NA
V: TRBV2
J: TRBJ2-5
DNA: TGTGCCAGCAGTGGTGTTCCCTCGGAGACCCAGTACTTC
CDR3: CASSGVPSETQYF

size: NA
D: TRBD2
V: TRBV7-9
J: TRBJ2-7
DNA: TGTGCCAGCAGCTTAGACCGTCTAGACACTAGCGGGTCCTACGAGCAGTACTTC
CDR3: CASSLDRLDTSGSYEQYF

size: NA
D: TRBD1
V: TRBV2
J: TRBJ2-7
DNA: TGTGCCAGTAAAGACAGGGCCTACGAGCAGTACTTC
CDR3: CASKDRAYEQYF

size: NA
D: NA
V: TRBV29-1
J: TRBJ1-2
DNA: TGCAGCGCCCCGGGGGGAGATTATGGCTACACCTTC
CDR3: CSAPGGDYGYTF